Here is one TCR beta chain with its context. Antigen specificity is unknown. The Oncomine TCR Beta short-read assay was applied to DNA of cultured CD4+ T cells. One entry per CDR3 protein, called by TCRdb with MiXCR from the PCR reads. Of approximately 18,000 distinct CDR3 sequences in the sample, 46% were seen once. The data originate from a study of vaccination and CD4 T cells after COVID-19. Treatment of the sample: roughly 11-day PBMC culture with coronavirus spike peptide pools or control peptides (ViraFEST assay). V dropped 6 bases and J dropped 3; count of bases not matched to a gene: 9. Germline V gene sequence: CDR1 MNHNS, CDR2 SASEGT. The CDR3 runs to 15 residues.

The sample in question was CD4+ T cells from blood, cultured in vitro, obtained after SARS-CoV-2 vaccination. This receptor was obtained from a human donor who had recovered from COVID-19. The chain employs TRBV6-1 and TRBJ1-1, with TRBD1 matching 8 bases. For the CDR3, the DNA is TGTGCCAGCAGGAAATTCAGGGGGCTGGACACTGAAGCTTTCTTT. Its translation is CASRKFRGLDTEAFF.